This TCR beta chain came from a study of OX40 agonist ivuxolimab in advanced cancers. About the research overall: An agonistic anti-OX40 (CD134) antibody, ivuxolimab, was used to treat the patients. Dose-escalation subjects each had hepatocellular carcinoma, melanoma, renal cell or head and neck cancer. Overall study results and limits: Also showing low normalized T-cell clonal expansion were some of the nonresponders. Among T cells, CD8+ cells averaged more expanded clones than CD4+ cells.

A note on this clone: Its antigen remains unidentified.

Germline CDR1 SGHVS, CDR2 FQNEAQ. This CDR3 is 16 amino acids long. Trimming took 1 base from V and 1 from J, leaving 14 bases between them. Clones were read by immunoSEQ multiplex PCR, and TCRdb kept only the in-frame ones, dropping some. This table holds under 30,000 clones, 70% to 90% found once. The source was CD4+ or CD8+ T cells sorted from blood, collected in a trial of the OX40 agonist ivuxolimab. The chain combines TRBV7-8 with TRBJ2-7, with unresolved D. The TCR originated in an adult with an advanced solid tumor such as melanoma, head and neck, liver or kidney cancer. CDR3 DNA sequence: TGTGCCAGCAGCTTAGTTGACAAGTCGATTTCCTACGAGCAGTACTTC. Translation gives CASSLVDKSISYEQYF. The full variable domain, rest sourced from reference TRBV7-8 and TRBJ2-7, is GAGVSQSPRYKVAKRGQDVALRCDPISGHVSLFWYQQALGQGPEFLTYFQNEAQLDKSGLPSDRFFAERPEGSVSTLKIQRTQQEDSAVYLCASSLVDKSISYEQYFGPGTRLTVT.